The TCR beta chain described here comes from a study of T cell repertoires in cytomegalovirus infection. Study summary: CMV infection plus the matching HLA type was flagged by public TCR beta signatures. Study-wide findings and caveats: HLA-C-restricted CMV-specific TCR beta clonotypes were dominant in the ex vivo response. CMV carriers with the relevant HLA were identified by cumulative public TCR beta family frequency.

TCRdb redid the calling of the reads with MiXCR, one entry per CDR3 protein. The sample records roughly 100,000 distinct CDR3 sequences, 15% to 20% being singletons. On this clonotype itself: Its antigen is not known.

The CDR3 is 15 residues long. In germline, CDR1 is LGHDT, CDR2 YNNKEL (reference sequence). With 4 bases clipped from V and 2 bases from J, the junction kept 6 bases outside the gene matches. This clonotype originated in a human donor in good health (CMV status not recorded). Some clones in this sample may be carry-over from other donors' samples. The sample taken for sequencing was PBMCs. The chain carries TRBV3-1 and TRBJ2-3; 7 bases agree with TRBD2. The CDR3 sequence is CASSPGRGDTDTQYF. The CDR3 DNA reads TGTGCCAGCAGCCCCGGACGGGGGGACACAGATACGCAGTATTTT.